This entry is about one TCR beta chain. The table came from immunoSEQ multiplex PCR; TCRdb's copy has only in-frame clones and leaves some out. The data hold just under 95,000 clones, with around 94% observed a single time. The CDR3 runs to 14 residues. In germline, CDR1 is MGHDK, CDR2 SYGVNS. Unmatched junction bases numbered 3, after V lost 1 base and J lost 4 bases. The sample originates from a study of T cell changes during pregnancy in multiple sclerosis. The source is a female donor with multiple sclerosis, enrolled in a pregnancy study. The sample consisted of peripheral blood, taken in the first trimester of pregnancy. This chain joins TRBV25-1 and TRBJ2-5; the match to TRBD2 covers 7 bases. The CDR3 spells CASSEWTSVETQYF. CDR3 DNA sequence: TGTGCCAGCAGTGAATGGACTAGTGTAGAGACCCAGTACTTC.